A selection of T cell receptor beta chains follows, all from one sample in a study of Graves' ophthalmopathy and Graves' hyperthyroidism. TCRdb ran MiXCR on the multiplex PCR reads and lists one entry per CDR3 protein. The sample includes more than 550,000 distinct CDR3 sequences, approximately 39% seen only once; the top ten take roughly 3.5%. The sequencing input was peripheral blood. Every receptor here comes from an adult man with Graves' ophthalmopathy. Both conserved end residues are part of each CDR3. The D gene is left open where the match is weak. Clone size, where shown, is once, few, many, or a class for clones that have expanded.

CDR3 DNA	CDR3 protein	D gene	clone size	V gene	J gene
TGCAGCGTTCGAGACAGCCAAGGAGGTGGCTACACCTTC	CSVRDSQGGGYTF	NA	NA	TRBV29-1	TRBJ1-2
TGTGCCAGCAGCCAAGATTCGGGACAGGGGGTTTACGAGCAGTACTTC	CASSQDSGQGVYEQYF	TRBD1	many	TRBV4-2	TRBJ2-7
TGCGCCAGCAGAGAGACAGGCTCGTTTTCACCTCTCCACTTT	CASRETGSFSPLHF	NA	NA	TRBV10-1	TRBJ1-6
TGCGCCAGCAGCTTGGCCCTGGCAACCTATAATTCACCCCTCCACTTT	CASSLALATYNSPLHF	NA	few	TRBV5-1	TRBJ1-6
TGTGCCAGTAAAACAGCCTGGGGGGACACCGGGGAGCTGTTTTTT	CASKTAWGDTGELFF	NA	few	TRBV19	TRBJ2-2
TGTGCCAGCCAAGTTCGGGAGACCCAGTACTTC	CASQVRETQYF	NA	NA	TRBV14	TRBJ2-5
TGTGCCTCTCCTTGGGGTTCCTATGGCTACACCTTC	CASPWGSYGYTF	NA	NA	TRBV29-1	TRBJ1-2
TGTGCCAGCAGCGGGGGACTAGGAGAGACCCAGTACTTC	CASSGGLGETQYF	TRBD2	many	TRBV7-3	TRBJ2-5
TGTGCCAGCAGCTTAGGGGACAGAGTCGCGACTGAAGCTTTCTTT	CASSLGDRVATEAFF	TRBD1	many	TRBV7-9	TRBJ1-1
TGTGCCTGTACCGGGACAGGGAGAAATCAGCCCCAGCATTTT	CACTGTGRNQPQHF	TRBD1	many	TRBV7-2	TRBJ1-5
TGCGCCAGCAGCTTGGGGTCTAGCGGCACCGGGGCCAACGTCCTGACTTTC	CASSLGSSGTGANVLTF	TRBD2	NA	TRBV5-1	TRBJ2-6
TGTGCGAAACAGGGGGTTAGCAATCAGCCCCAGCATTTT	CAKQGVSNQPQHF	TRBD1	NA	TRBV25-1	TRBJ1-5
TGTGCCAGCATATGGCAGGGAGGAGCGAACACTGAAGCTTTCTTT	CASIWQGGANTEAFF	NA	many	TRBV25-1	TRBJ1-1
TGTGCCAGCAGCGTAGGACAAGTGTACGAGCAGTACTTC	CASSVGQVYEQYF	NA	few	TRBV13	TRBJ2-7
TGCAGCGTTGAAGATCCAGGTCCGACGCAGTATTTT	CSVEDPGPTQYF	NA	NA	TRBV29-1	TRBJ2-3
TGTGCCAGCAGCCCCCTAGGCGGGAGTGATACGCAGTATTTT	CASSPLGGSDTQYF	TRBD2	NA	TRBV4-2	TRBJ2-3
TGTGCCAGCAGCGGTATACGAGGGGAGCTGTTTTTT	CASSGIRGELFF	NA	few	TRBV3-1	TRBJ2-2
TGTGCCATCAGTGAACCCTTCCCTGGGGCCAACGTCCTGACTTTC	CAISEPFPGANVLTF	NA	NA	TRBV10-3	TRBJ2-6
TGTGCTAGCAGCTTAAGCCTGCCGCATGAGACCCAGTACTTC	CASSLSLPHETQYF	NA	NA	TRBV7-7	TRBJ2-5
TGTGCCAGCAGCAGAGCGCCATATAGCAATCAGCCCCAGCATTTT	CASSRAPYSNQPQHF	NA	many	TRBV14	TRBJ1-5
TGCAGCGTCGCCCGGGACAGGGTTACGTATTTT	CSVARDRVTYF	TRBD1	NA	TRBV29-1	TRBJ2-3
TGTGCCAGCAGCACGGTTGGGACTAGCGGGGGGGCCGGGGAGCTGTTTTTT	CASSTVGTSGGAGELFF	TRBD2	NA	TRBV7-9	TRBJ2-2
TGCAGTGCTAGAGCGCTAGTGGGGGAGACCCAGTACTTC	CSARALVGETQYF	NA	many	TRBV20-1	TRBJ2-5
TGTGCCTGGAGTGTGCGGGGTGAAAAACTGTTTTTT	CAWSVRGEKLFF	NA	NA	TRBV30	TRBJ1-4
TGTGCCAGCAGCCAGGCCACCCGTGGGACCCAGTACTTC	CASSQATRGTQYF	NA	many	TRBV4-2	TRBJ2-5
TGTGCCAGCAGTACCCTAAGGGGGTCGCGGGGGCGACAAGAGACCCAGTACTTC	CASSTLRGSRGRQETQYF	NA	NA	TRBV7-9	TRBJ2-5
TGTGCCAGCAGTTTATTAGGACGGCCGGAAGCTTTCTTT	CASSLLGRPEAFF	NA	NA	TRBV24-1	TRBJ1-1
TGTGCCAGCAAGGGGCACTACGAGCAGTACTTC	CASKGHYEQYF	NA	many	TRBV2	TRBJ2-7
TGTGCCAGCAGTTCTTGGAGCCACACTGAAGCTTTCTTT	CASSSWSHTEAFF	NA	many	TRBV12-3/TRBV12-4	TRBJ1-1
TGCAGCTTAGAAGGGGGGGCTGGGGCCAACGTCCTGACTTTC	CSLEGGAGANVLTF	NA	few	TRBV29-1	TRBJ2-6
TGTGCCAGCAGATCACAGGGGCTCCCCTACGAGCAGTACTTC	CASRSQGLPYEQYF	TRBD1	many	TRBV6-5	TRBJ2-7
TGTGCCAGCAGCTATGGGGTAGCGGATCAAGAGACCCAGTACTTC	CASSYGVADQETQYF	NA	many	TRBV7-9	TRBJ2-5
TGTGCCAGTAGTCCCTCCTCCAGGGGGAATTACGAGCAGTACTTC	CASSPSSRGNYEQYF	TRBD1	many	TRBV19	TRBJ2-7
TGCAGCGGCGGACAGGGCGTCGAGCAGTACTTC	CSGGQGVEQYF	TRBD1	NA	TRBV29-1	TRBJ2-7
TGTGCCAGCAGCTTAGTCGGGGGGCATGAAAAACTGTTTTTT	CASSLVGGHEKLFF	NA	many	TRBV11-2	TRBJ1-4
TGCGCCAGCAGTCGGGCAGATACAAAGGGCGAGCAGTACTTC	CASSRADTKGEQYF	NA	few	TRBV5-1	TRBJ2-7
TGTGCCAGCAGCTTAGCTCGTTTCGGTGTGGAGACCCAGTACTTC	CASSLARFGVETQYF	NA	many	TRBV7-9	TRBJ2-5
TGTGCCAGCAGCTTAGGACCGCGTTATGACGAGCAGTACTTC	CASSLGPRYDEQYF	NA	many	TRBV7-6	TRBJ2-7
TGCAGTGCCCATAGACAGGTCCCGAACACCGGGGAGCTGTTTTTT	CSAHRQVPNTGELFF	NA	NA	TRBV20-1	TRBJ2-2
TGTGCCAGCAGCTCTAGCGGACAAGGAGACGAGCAGTACTTC	CASSSSGQGDEQYF	TRBD2	many	TRBV7-9	TRBJ2-7
TGTGCCAGCAGCTTAGGGAGGAGGGGCTCCGAGCAGTACTTC	CASSLGRRGSEQYF	NA	NA	TRBV7-2	TRBJ2-7
TGTGCCAGCAGTGAATCCCCCCCGGGGGACACTGAAGCTTTCTTT	CASSESPPGDTEAFF	NA	many	TRBV25-1	TRBJ1-1
TGTGCCAGCAGTTTCACTAGCGGGAGGGCCGACGAGCAGTACTTC	CASSFTSGRADEQYF	TRBD2	many	TRBV12-3/TRBV12-4	TRBJ2-7
TGCGCCAGCAGCCCCCAGCGAGGGGGAGGCACTGAAGCTTTCTTT	CASSPQRGGGTEAFF	NA	few	TRBV4-3	TRBJ1-1
TGTGCCAGCAGCCAAGATAGCGGGGGGGCCAGGGAGCAGTACTTC	CASSQDSGGAREQYF	TRBD2	few	TRBV3-1	TRBJ2-7
TGTGCCAGCAGTGTTGACCGGGCCACGGCCGGGGAGCTGTTTTTT	CASSVDRATAGELFF	NA	NA	TRBV6-6	TRBJ2-2
TGTGCCAGCAGCTCGGACCCCCCCTTCGACTATGGCTACACCTTC	CASSSDPPFDYGYTF	NA	NA	TRBV5-6	TRBJ1-2
TGTGCCAGTAGGCTTAGCGGGGGGGCCGGGGAGCTGTTTTTT	CASRLSGGAGELFF	TRBD2	NA	TRBV19	TRBJ2-2
TGTGCCAGCAGTGATTGGGTTCAGTTCGAAGGCTACACCTTC	CASSDWVQFEGYTF	NA	few	TRBV2	TRBJ1-2
TGTGCCAGCACCGTGGAGGCTCGGAAGACCCAGTACTTC	CASTVEARKTQYF	NA	many	TRBV6-6	TRBJ2-5
TGTGCCAGCAGCATCTTAAACCCCCTGTTGCTGCATAATTCATCCCTCCACTTT	CASSILNPLLLHNSSLHF	NA	NA	TRBV7-9	TRBJ1-6
TGTGCCACCAGTGATTGGGTCGCGGAGACCCAGTACTTC	CATSDWVAETQYF	NA	many	TRBV24-1	TRBJ2-5
TGTGCCACCAGTCTGAGGCCCAATTCACCCCTCCACTTT	CATSLRPNSPLHF	NA	NA	TRBV15	TRBJ1-6